This T cell receptor beta chain is from a study of T cell changes during pregnancy in multiple sclerosis. Trimming removed 3 bases from V and 4 bases from J; junction bases left unmatched: 17. The germline V gene encodes CDR1 SGDLS and CDR2 YYNGEE. The CDR3 runs 19 residues. Profiled with immunoSEQ multiplex PCR; TCRdb holds only in-frame clones, not every one. This table has around 92,000 clones, 85% to 95% appearing once. Sequenced here: peripheral blood, sampled after pregnancy. This TCR came from a female donor with multiple sclerosis, enrolled in a pregnancy study. V is TRBV9 and J is TRBJ2-3, with 10 positions matching TRBD2. The CDR3 loop is CASSEGVGSGRMGADTQYF. CDR3 coding DNA: TGTGCCAGCAGCGAGGGGGTGGGTAGCGGGAGGATGGGCGCAGATACGCAGTATTTT.